Sequencing of this TCR beta chain was carried out in a study of shared clonotypes between healthy human individuals. Study context: A couple of female and a few male donors aged 18 to 49 were enrolled.

Regarding this clone: What it binds is unknown.

This CDR3 is 15 amino acids long. Trimming took off 1 base at V and 9 bases at J, with 16 bases between the two ends. Germline V CDR1 and CDR2: SGHAT, FQNNGV. Assay: immunoSEQ multiplex PCR; the TCRdb copy retains only in-frame clones and omits some. The table shows millions of clones, with 85% to 95% occurring only once. Whole-study results and caveats: Shared clonotypes: 4.5% to 5% naive CD4, around 3.5% naive CD8, 2.3% memory CD4, over 0.3% memory CD8. The genetic and exposure-history diversity represented was limited by few donors.

This TCR was sampled from a man between 18 and 35 years old in good health. Some clones in this sample may be carry-over from other donors' samples. The chain recombines TRBV11-2 with TRBJ2-1; D is perhaps TRBD2 (7 bases). Sequencing was carried out using naive CD4+ T cells from PBMCs. Subset indicated: CD45RA+ positively selected. CDR3 in amino acids: CASSLVQGGGIEQFF. In DNA form, the CDR3 reads TGTGCCAGCAGCTTAGTACAGGGAGGGGGGATTGAGCAGTTCTTC. Full variable domain (remainder filled in from reference TRBV11-2 and TRBJ2-1): EAGVAQSPRYKIIEKRQSVAFWCNPISGHATLYWYQQILGQGPKLLIQFQNNGVVDDSQLPKDRFSAERLKGVDSTLKIQPAKLEDSAVYLCASSLVQGGGIEQFFGPGTRLTVL.